The 30 T cell receptor beta chains listed next were all sequenced from one sample in a study of blood T cell repertoires in COVID-19. Only in-frame clones appear in the TCRdb table, and some are missing; sequencing was by immunoSEQ multiplex PCR. Seen here are about 340,000 clones, 92% observed once, and the top ten hold approximately 17%. The material sequenced was PBMCs or T cells enriched from blood (not recorded which). All receptors come from a woman younger than 45 who had recovered from COVID-19.

The V and J genes are TRBV19 and TRBJ1-2; D remains unclear. Germline values: CDR1 LNHDA, CDR2 SQIVND (reference sequence). CDR3 size: 14 residues. V was clipped by 7 bases and J by 7 bases, with 19 bases between them. The CDR3 reads CASTDLEGLSGYTF. In DNA, the CDR3 is TGTGCCAGTACCGACCTCGAGGGTTTGAGTGGCTACACCTTC.

A single count supports this clone. The gene calls are TRBV6-5 and TRBJ2-7; D is possibly TRBD2 (6 bases). CDR3 length equals 14 residues. Per the germline V gene, CDR1 is MNHEY and CDR2 is SVGAGI. Trimming left V 5 bases short and J 5 bases short, with 16 bases between. The CDR3 protein is CASSPLGGNDEQYF. As DNA, the CDR3 is TGTGCCAGCAGTCCCCTGGGCGGGAACGACGAGCAGTACTTC.

The chain has TRBV19 and TRBJ2-7; 11 nucleotides agree with TRBD1. The CDR3 consists of 15 residues. V shed 4 bases, J shed 5 bases, and the junction held 7 bases outside the gene matches. CDR1 LNHDA and CDR2 SQIVND come from the germline V gene (reference sequence). The CDR3 region is CASSKGQGAFDEQYF. The CDR3 DNA is TGTGCCAGTAGTAAAGGACAGGGGGCTTTCGACGAGCAGTACTTC.

The V and J genes are TRBV7-6 and TRBJ2-2; D possibly corresponds to TRBD2 (6 bases). CDR1 is SGHVS, CDR2 FNYEAQ, per germline. The CDR3 has 14 residues. Trimming took off 3 bases at V and 3 bases at J, with 8 bases between the two ends. The CDR3 spells CASSLREDTGELFF. CDR3 DNA: TGTGCCAGCAGCTTGAGGGAGGACACCGGGGAGCTGTTTTTT.

This clone has a single count. The J gene is TRBJ2-7, the V gene TRBV5-4; a weak D match, TRBD1 (5 bases). This CDR3 has 14 amino acids. Trimming shortened V by 3 bases and J by 4 bases, and 14 bases separated the two germline ends. Looked up from germline, CDR1 is SGHNT and CDR2 is YYREEE (reference sequence). The DNA of the CDR3 is TGTGCCAGCAGCTGGGGCAGGGCGGATTACGAGCAGTACTTC. Its protein product is CASSWGRADYEQYF.

The chain is built from TRBV18 and TRBJ2-7; D is ambiguous. V lost 1 base to trimming and J lost 2 bases, with 3 bases between them. The CDR3 sequence is 12 residues long. Germline V lookup: CDR1 KGHSH, CDR2 LQKENI. The CDR3 region has the DNA TGTGCCAGCTCACCACTAACCTACGAGCAGTACTTC. It yields the protein CASSPLTYEQYF.

Turning to this clone: This may come from a read error, since a much larger clone is one base off. The gene calls are TRBV5-4 and TRBJ1-6; 8 bases align to TRBD1. Germline CDR1 is SGHNT and CDR2 is YYREEE (reference sequence). The length of the CDR3 is 14 residues. The ends lost 4 bases at V and 7 bases at J; junction bases unmatched: 4. The CDR3 here is CASSLTGDNSPLHF. The CDR3 DNA follows: TGTGCCAGCAGCCTGACAGGGGACAATTCACCCCTCCACTTT.

This clone was seen more than once but under ten times. The V gene is TRBV9, the J gene TRBJ1-1; 10 bases line up with TRBD1. The CDR3 length is 16 residues. The germline V gene has CDR1 SGDLS and CDR2 YYNGEE. V gave up 0 bases and J gave up 2 bases; unmatched junction bases: 4. CDR3 sequence reads: CASSVEGQGINTEAFF. CDR3 bases: TGTGCCAGCAGCGTAGAGGGACAGGGGATAAACACTGAAGCTTTCTTT.

The genes are TRBV28 and TRBJ1-4; D is undetermined. The CDR3 loop spans 14 amino acids. The V gene lost 2 bases and the J gene lost 7 bases, with 11 bases spanning the gap. The germline CDR1 and CDR2 sequences are MDHEN and SYDVKM. The CDR3 here is CASSLGGFGEKLFF. The CDR3 nucleotides read TGTGCCAGCAGTTTAGGAGGGTTTGGTGAAAAACTGTTTTTT.

The chain carries TRBV11-1 and TRBJ2-7, with D possibly being TRBD1 (5 bases). The CDR3 has 15 amino acids. Germline CDR1 SGHAT, CDR2 FQDESV (reference sequence). Trimming left V 4 bases short and J 0 bases short, with 13 bases between. The CDR3 region is CASSSSTVSSYEQYF. CDR3 DNA sequence: TGTGCCAGCAGCTCGTCGACAGTCAGCTCCTACGAGCAGTACTTC.

This clone was seen a handful of times. This chain links TRBV24-1 with TRBJ1-1; D uncertain. This CDR3 has 13 amino acids. Trimming removed 4 bases at V and 0 bases at J, with 5 bases between. Germline V gives CDR1 KGHDR, CDR2 SFDVKD. This CDR3 reads CATSERMNTEAFF. CDR3 nucleotides: TGTGCCACCAGTGAGCGGATGAACACTGAAGCTTTCTTT.

This rearrangement joins TRBV28 to TRBJ2-5; 9 positions match TRBD1. CDR1 is MDHEN, CDR2 SYDVKM, per germline. V lost 7 bases, J lost 4 bases, and 7 bases stayed unmatched. CDR3 length equals 14 residues. The DNA for the CDR3 is TGTGCCAGCACTAGGACAGGGGTACGAGAGACCCAGTACTTC. Its translation: CASTRTGVRETQYF.

V gene TRBV19 combines with J gene TRBJ2-7, with D perhaps matching TRBD2 (5 bases). The ends were cut back, 3 bases at V and 7 bases at J, with 13 bases in the middle. Germline CDR1 and CDR2: LNHDA and SQIVND (reference sequence). CDR3 length: 13 residues. CDR3 protein: CASSMDSWKEQYF. The CDR3 DNA follows: TGTGCCAGTAGTATGGACTCTTGGAAGGAGCAGTACTTC. The variable domain in full, with the rest retrieved from reference TRBV19 and TRBJ2-7, is DGGITQSPKYLFRKEGQNVTLSCEQNLNHDAMYWYRQDPGQGLRLIYYSQIVNDFQKGDIAEGYSVSREKKESFPLTVTSAQKNPTAFYLCASSMDSWKEQYFGPGTRLTVT.

The chain couples TRBV11-1 to TRBJ1-1; a weak D match, TRBD1 (5 bases). V shed 5 bases and J shed 1 base, with 11 bases lying between them. In germline, CDR1 is SGHAT, CDR2 FQDESV (reference sequence). This CDR3 is built from 14 residues. In DNA form, the CDR3 reads TGTGCCAGCAGCCCCAGGGATGGGAACACTGAAGCTTTCTTT. Encoded protein: CASSPRDGNTEAFF. Full variable domain (remainder filled in from reference TRBV11-1 and TRBJ1-1): EAEVAQSPRYKITEKSQAVAFWCDPISGHATLYWYRQILGQGPELLVQFQDESVVDDSQLPKDRFSAERLKGVDSTLKIQPAELGDSAMYLCASSPRDGNTEAFFGQGTRLTVV.

The J gene is TRBJ2-1, the V gene TRBV27; possibly TRBD1 for D (6 bases). Trimming took 8 bases from V and 13 from J, leaving 27 bases between them. CDR1 is MNHEY and CDR2 is SMNVEV in the germline V gene (reference sequence). The CDR3 covers 15 residues. The CDR3 sequence is CASRTGTRGVVGQFF. The CDR3 bases are TGTGCCAGCCGAACCGGGACCAGGGGTGTGGTTGGACAGTTCTTC.

V gene TRBV30 combines with J gene TRBJ1-5; 8 positions match TRBD1. The CDR3 totals 14 residues. The V gene end was trimmed by 1 base and the J gene end by 6 bases; junction bases not matched to a gene: 5. Germline V gene lookup returns CDR1 GTSNPN and CDR2 SVGIG (reference sequence). The CDR3 spells CAWSEGQVSQPQHF. In DNA, the CDR3 is TGTGCCTGGAGTGAGGGACAGGTGTCTCAGCCCCAGCATTTT.

The chain has TRBV14 and TRBJ2-7, with D maybe TRBD2 (5 bases). Germline lookup yields CDR1 SGHDN and CDR2 FVKESK. CDR3 length equals 16 residues. V lost 4 bases, J lost 2 bases, and 18 bases lay in between. The CDR3 DNA follows: TGTGCCAGCAGCCGCCCCCGTCTAGGGAGAGCCTACGAGCAGTACTTC. Translation: CASSRPRLGRAYEQYF.

The gene calls are TRBV6-2 or TRBV6-3 and TRBJ2-2; possible D gene TRBD2, 5 bases. This CDR3 contains 18 residues. V gave up 3 bases and J gave up 1 base, with 18 bases separating them. Germline V gene data show CDR1 as MNHEY and CDR2 as SVGEGT. CDR3 sequence reads: CASSYKRGSVLNTGELFF. CDR3 nucleotide sequence: TGTGCCAGCAGTTATAAACGAGGGAGTGTTTTGAACACCGGGGAGCTGTTTTTT.

The chain recombines TRBV7-2 with TRBJ1-3; 11 positions match TRBD1. Germline V lookup: CDR1 SGHTA, CDR2 FQGNSA. V lost 1 base, J lost 3 bases, and 2 bases stayed unmatched. The CDR3 sequence is 16 residues long. The CDR3 DNA sequence: TGTGCCAGCAGCTTAGTGGGGACAGGGGGTGGAAACACCATATATTTT. Protein product: CASSLVGTGGGNTIYF. The whole variable domain, remainder taken from reference TRBV7-2 and TRBJ1-3, is GAGVSQSPSNKVTEKGKDVELRCDPISGHTALYWYRQSLGQGLEFLIYFQGNSAPDKSGLPSDRFSAERTGGSVSTLTIQRTQQEDSAVYLCASSLVGTGGGNTIYFGEGSWLTVV.

The chain is built from TRBV5-6 and TRBJ1-1, with TRBD1 as a possible D gene (5 bases). The CDR3 covers 15 residues. The V and J ends lost 1 base and 0 bases respectively, with 10 bases between them. Germline lookup yields CDR1 SGHDT and CDR2 YYEEEE. The CDR3 protein is CASSLFDRLNTEAFF. The CDR3 DNA reads TGTGCCAGCAGCTTGTTCGACAGATTGAACACTGAAGCTTTCTTT.

The chain couples TRBV7-3 to TRBJ2-7; tentative D call: TRBD1 (5 bases). V lost 3 bases, J lost 6 bases, and 12 bases lay in between. CDR1 and CDR2 (germline): SGHTA, FQGTGA. The CDR3 runs 13 residues. CDR3 sequence reads: CASSFHQGSEQYF. The CDR3 coding sequence is TGTGCCAGCAGCTTTCATCAGGGTAGCGAGCAGTACTTC.

CDR3 DNA: TGTGCCAGCAGTCATGGGGGCTCTAGCACAGATACGCAGTATTTT. This sequence encodes CASSHGGSSTDTQYF. The V gene is TRBV6-1, the J gene TRBJ2-3; perhaps TRBD1 as D (6 bases). This CDR3 has 15 residues. The germline gives CDR1 MNHNS, CDR2 SASEGT. V gave up 5 bases and J gave up 0 bases, with 12 bases separating them.

In DNA, the CDR3 is TGTGCCAGCAGCTTAGGGCTAGCGTTTTTGTCTGAGCAGTTCTTC. Residues: CASSLGLAFLSEQFF. V and J are TRBV7-2 and TRBJ2-1; possible D gene TRBD2, 6 bases. Germline-derived CDR1 and CDR2 are SGHTA and FQGNSA. The CDR3 is 15 amino acids. V was clipped by 1 base and J by 9 bases, with 16 bases between them.

The chain employs TRBV9 and TRBJ1-1; unclear D gene. In germline, CDR1 is SGDLS, CDR2 YYNGEE. CDR3 size: 14 residues. V lost 0 bases and J 2 bases, leaving 8 bases between the germline ends. This CDR3 reads CASSVGPANTEAFF. CDR3 nucleotide sequence: TGTGCCAGCAGCGTAGGGCCCGCTAACACTGAAGCTTTCTTT.

This CDR3 is CASSPLTVYNEQFF. The CDR3 nucleotides are TGTGCCAGCTCACCATTAACGGTTTACAATGAGCAGTTCTTC. This sequence joins TRBV18 and TRBJ2-1; D not resolved. Germline V gene lookup returns CDR1 KGHSH and CDR2 LQKENI. This CDR3 spans 14 amino acids. Trimming left V 2 bases short and J 4 bases short, with 9 bases between.

This chain uses TRBV24-1 with TRBJ2-7, with TRBD2 identical over 7 bases. Unmatched junction bases numbered 8, after V lost 3 bases and J lost 4 bases. Germline V lookup: CDR1 KGHDR, CDR2 SFDVKD. The CDR3 consists of 15 residues. CDR3 sequence: CATSDRSLADYEQYF. CDR3 bases: TGTGCCACCAGTGATAGGTCCCTAGCGGATTACGAGCAGTACTTC.

This chain uses TRBV7-2 with TRBJ1-2, with D maybe TRBD1 (5 bases). Trimming took off 5 bases at V and 5 bases at J, with 12 bases between the two ends. This CDR3 contains 13 residues. CDR1 SGHTA and CDR2 FQGNSA come from the germline V gene. The CDR3 DNA reads as TGTGCCAGCAGCGAAGACAGAAAGTATGGCTACACCTTC. This codes for CASSEDRKYGYTF.

The chain recombines TRBV10-3 with TRBJ1-2; D remains ambiguous. The V gene's germline CDR1 is ENHRY and CDR2 SYGVKD. Trimming shortened V by 0 bases and J by 3 bases, and 11 bases separated the two germline ends. CDR3 size: 15 residues. CDR3 protein: CAISESKSRDYGYTF. The CDR3 DNA reads TGTGCCATCAGTGAGTCGAAATCGCGAGACTATGGCTACACCTTC.

This chain uses TRBV19 with TRBJ2-7; 9 bases fit TRBD1. There are 14 residues in the CDR3. Germline V gene data show CDR1 as LNHDA and CDR2 as SQIVND (reference sequence). J was trimmed by 6 bases and V by 5 bases; bases with no gene match: 8. The CDR3 region is CASSSRDRAGEQYF. The CDR3 bases are TGTGCCAGTAGTTCGCGGGACAGGGCTGGCGAGCAGTACTTC.

The CDR3 nucleotides are TGTGCCAGCTCACCAAAACTAGCGGGAGATGAGCAGTTCTTC. Translated, it gives CASSPKLAGDEQFF. The gene calls are TRBV18 and TRBJ2-1; 11 positions agree with TRBD2. The CDR3 is made up of 14 amino acids. CDR1 is KGHSH, CDR2 LQKENI, per germline. V lost 2 bases to trimming and J lost 8 bases; unmatched junction nucleotides: 2.